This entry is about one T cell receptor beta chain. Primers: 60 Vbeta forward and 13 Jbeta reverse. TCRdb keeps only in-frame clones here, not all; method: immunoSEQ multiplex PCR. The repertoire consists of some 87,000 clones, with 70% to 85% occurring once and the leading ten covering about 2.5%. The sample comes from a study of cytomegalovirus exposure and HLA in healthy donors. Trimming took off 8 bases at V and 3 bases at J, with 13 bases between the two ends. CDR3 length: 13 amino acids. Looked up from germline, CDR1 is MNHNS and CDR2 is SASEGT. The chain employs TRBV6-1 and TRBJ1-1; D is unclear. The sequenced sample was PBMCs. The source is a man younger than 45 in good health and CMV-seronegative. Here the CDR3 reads CASDEVTDTEAFF. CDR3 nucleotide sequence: TGTGCCAGCGACGAGGTAACGGACACTGAAGCTTTCTTT.